This T cell receptor (beta chain) stems from a study of CD8 T cells in ankylosing spondylitis. General study findings and limits: Earlier literature documents some of the motif variants in reactive arthritis synovial fluid and blood. In ankylosing spondylitis patients, matched synovial fluid reportedly showed significant enrichment of disease-linked clones. Seven or eight highly homologous variants made up a TCR beta motif, and this motif appeared characteristic of ankylosing spondylitis blood.

Of note for this clonotype: Its target is not known.

The authors made TCR beta libraries by quantitative 5'-RACE with molecular barcodes. MiXCR, run by TCRdb on the 5' RACE reads, gives a single entry per CDR3 protein. This repertoire shows more than 150,000 distinct CDR3 sequences, around 13% found once; its top ten account for 8% to 13%. The TCR sequence derives from a female donor with ankylosing spondylitis or in good health (not recorded which). The source material was blood, either unsorted or a sorted T cell fraction (not recorded which).

This chain's CDR3 is CASSLEGGKQPQHF. In DNA form, the CDR3 reads TGTGCCAGCAGCTTAGAGGGGGGGAAACAGCCCCAGCATTTT. This chain links TRBV7-2 with TRBJ1-5; D is possibly TRBD1 (6 bases). CDR3 size: 14 residues. CDR1 and CDR2 (germline): SGHTA, FQGNSA. Trimming cost V 1 base and J 7 bases, with 11 bases left between them.